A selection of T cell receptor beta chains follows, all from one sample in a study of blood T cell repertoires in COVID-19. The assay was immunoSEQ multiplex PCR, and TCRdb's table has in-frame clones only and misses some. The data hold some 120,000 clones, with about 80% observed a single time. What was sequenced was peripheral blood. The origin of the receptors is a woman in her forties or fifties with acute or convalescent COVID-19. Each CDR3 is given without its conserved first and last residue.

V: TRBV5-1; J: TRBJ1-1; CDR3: ASSLWSGQNTEAF
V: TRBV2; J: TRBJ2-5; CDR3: ASSDSGGSVGTQY
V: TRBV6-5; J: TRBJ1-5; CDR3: ASSIQGPDQPQH
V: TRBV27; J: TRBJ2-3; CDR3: ASSLGLAGSLTDTQY
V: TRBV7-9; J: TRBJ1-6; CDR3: ASSLDANNSPLH
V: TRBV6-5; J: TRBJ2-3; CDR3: ASSYRGAGTDTQY
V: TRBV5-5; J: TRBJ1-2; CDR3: ASSFQGGSYGYT
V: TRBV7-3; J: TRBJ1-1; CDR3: ASSSGTANTEAF
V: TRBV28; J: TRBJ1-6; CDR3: ASSSLGGWGQGNSPLH
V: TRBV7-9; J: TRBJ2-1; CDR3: ASSFTRPGLAHEQF
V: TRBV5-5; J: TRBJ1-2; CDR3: ASSQGGQNNYGYT
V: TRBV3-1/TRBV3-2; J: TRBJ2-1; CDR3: ASSNQGARKHNEQF
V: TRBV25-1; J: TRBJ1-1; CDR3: ASSDSGSGNTEAF
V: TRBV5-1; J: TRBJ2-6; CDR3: ASSFRSSGANVLT
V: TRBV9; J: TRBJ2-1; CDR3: ASSVSGGSYNEQF
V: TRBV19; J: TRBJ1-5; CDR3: ASRLYSNQPQH
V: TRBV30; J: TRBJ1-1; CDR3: AWSVGGTMNTEAF
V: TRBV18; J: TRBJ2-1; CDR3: ASSPRDEQF
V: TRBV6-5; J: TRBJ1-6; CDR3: ASRYRGGSYNSPLH
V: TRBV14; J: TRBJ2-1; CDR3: ASSQPGLTYNEQF
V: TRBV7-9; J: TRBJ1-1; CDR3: ASSSIGGTEAF
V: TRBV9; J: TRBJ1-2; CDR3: ASSVGGYNYGYT
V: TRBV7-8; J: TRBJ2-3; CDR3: ASSYPLGSGITDTQY
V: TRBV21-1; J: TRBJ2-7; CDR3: ASSKGGS
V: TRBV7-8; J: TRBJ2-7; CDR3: ASSLYTSGSSYEQY
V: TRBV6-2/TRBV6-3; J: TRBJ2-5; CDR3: ASSPQGATIQETQY
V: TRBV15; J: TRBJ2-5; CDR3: ATSSVRGGSETQY
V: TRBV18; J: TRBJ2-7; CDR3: ASSPEAGLNEQY
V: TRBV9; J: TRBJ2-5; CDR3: ASSAGGSETQY
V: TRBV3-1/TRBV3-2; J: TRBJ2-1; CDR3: ASSLTGGNEQF
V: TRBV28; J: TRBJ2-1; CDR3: ASIGATSGRHEQF
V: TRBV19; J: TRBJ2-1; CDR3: ASSIELAGEQF
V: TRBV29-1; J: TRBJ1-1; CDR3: SVEDQGQGMNTEAF
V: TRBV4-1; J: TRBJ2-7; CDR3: ASSPVLGRAREQY
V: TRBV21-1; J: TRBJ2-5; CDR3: ASSSDGTSGSKTQY
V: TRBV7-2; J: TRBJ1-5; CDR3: ASSTGVQPQH
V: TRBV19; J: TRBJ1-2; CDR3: ASSRGLINYGYT
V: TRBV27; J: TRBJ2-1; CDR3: ASSFRRTTYNEQF
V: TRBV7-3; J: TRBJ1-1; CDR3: ASSLIGGEAF
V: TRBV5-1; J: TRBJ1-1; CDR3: ASSFRLTGTEAF
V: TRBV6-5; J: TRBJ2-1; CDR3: ASSYSGTRIYEQF
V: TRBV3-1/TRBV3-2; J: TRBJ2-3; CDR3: ASSQNKGGDRATDTQY
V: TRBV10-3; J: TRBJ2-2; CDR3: AISESGQRTGELF
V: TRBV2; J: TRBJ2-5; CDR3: ASSRDLETQY
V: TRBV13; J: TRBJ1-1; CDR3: ASSPYSTGIPEAF
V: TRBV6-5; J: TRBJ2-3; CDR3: ASSISGGTDTQY